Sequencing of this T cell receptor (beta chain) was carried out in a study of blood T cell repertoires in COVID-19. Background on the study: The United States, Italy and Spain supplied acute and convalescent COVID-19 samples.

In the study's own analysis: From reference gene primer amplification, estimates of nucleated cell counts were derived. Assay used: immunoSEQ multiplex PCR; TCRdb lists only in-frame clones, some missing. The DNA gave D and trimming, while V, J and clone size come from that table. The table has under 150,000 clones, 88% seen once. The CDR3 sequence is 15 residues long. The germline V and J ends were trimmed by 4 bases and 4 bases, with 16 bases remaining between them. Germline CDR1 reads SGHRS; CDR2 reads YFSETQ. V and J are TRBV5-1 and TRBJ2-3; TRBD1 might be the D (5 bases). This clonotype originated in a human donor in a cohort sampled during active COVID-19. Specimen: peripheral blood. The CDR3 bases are TGCGCCAGCAGCACAGGACGGACCAGAGCAGATACGCAGTATTTT. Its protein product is CASSTGRTRADTQYF.